This TCR beta chain emerged from a study of blood T cell repertoires in COVID-19. Overall study context: Samples taken during acute and convalescent COVID-19 were collected in the United States, Italy and Spain. T cells, B-cell-depleted T cells, or PBMCs provided the cDNA or gDNA that served as material.

CDR1 is GTSNPN, CDR2 SVGIG, per germline (reference sequence). V was pared by 5 bases and J by 0 bases, with 17 bases between. CDR3 length equals 15 residues. Original data processing: Scientists estimated how many nucleated cells there were by amplifying reference gene primers. The assay was immunoSEQ multiplex PCR, and TCRdb's table has in-frame clones only and misses some. The V and J calls and clone size come from that table; D and trimming were worked out from the DNA. The sample has some 180,000 clones, approximately 82% seen once. This receptor was identified in a woman in her 70s who had recovered from COVID-19. The rearrangement uses TRBV30 and TRBJ2-7, with D perhaps TRBD1 (6 bases). The sample consisted of peripheral blood. This CDR3 reads CAWGGPPGHSYEQYF. Written as DNA, the CDR3 is TGTGCCTGGGGAGGACCGCCGGGACACTCCTACGAGCAGTACTTC.